This note documents a single T cell receptor (beta chain) sequence. This sample was taken from a study of blood T cells in healthy people across ages. Germline loops: CDR1 MDHEN, CDR2 SYDVKM. Trimming took 9 bases from V and 0 from J; bases not matched to a gene: 7. This CDR3 comprises 15 residues. For the second PCR, which ran for roughly 7 to 11 cycles, a sample-barcoded 5' primer and a J-beta primer mix were used. One entry per CDR3 protein results from TCRdb running MiXCR on the 5' RACE reads. The sample lists 1.5 million to 2 million distinct CDR3 sequences, about 50% occurring once. The sequence came from a woman aged 35 to 49 in good health. This chain connects TRBV28 to TRBJ2-1, with 8 bases identical to TRBD1. Sequencing used blood. The CDR3 DNA sequence: TGTGCCAGTTTCAGCGACAGGGGCTCCTACAATGAGCAGTTCTTC. Encoded protein: CASFSDRGSYNEQFF.